The T cell receptor (beta chain) under discussion was sequenced for a study of post-analysis software for immune sequencing data (dated by TCRdb to between 2014 and 2016). In terms of the full investigation: Disease courses on record covered relapsing-remitting, secondary progressive and progressive-relapsing multiple sclerosis, though some patients had no subtype annotation. The multiple sclerosis patient repertoires were compared with ten to eleven previously published healthy control repertoires from donors aged 6 to 25 years. A subset of samples was prepared in parallel using single-end sample barcoding, then pooled and co-amplified after Illumina adapter ligation. Findings and caveats that apply to the study as a whole: The control group was slightly older than the multiple sclerosis patient group. Strong co-clustering of samples prepared in the same batch was shown by direct clustering with F measure, prompting a batch-effect correction. Significantly higher frequencies in patients than in controls were found for about five TRBV segments, including TRBV5-6, TRBV5-1 and TRBV20-1. Compared with controls, multiple sclerosis patients had significantly lower normalized Chao1 diversity, a finding suggesting substantial peripheral T-cell clonal expansion.

The CDR3 measures 18 amino acids from cysteine to phenylalanine. CDR3 DNA is the only sequence kept; it has 54 bases, read in frame from the first base. CDR1 DFQATT and CDR2 SNEGSKA are derived from the germline V gene (reference sequence). The germline ends are 32 bases apart after V is trimmed by 6 bases and J by 8 bases. TCR beta repertoires were profiled from peripheral blood of roughly 13 young patients with multiple sclerosis to demonstrate the VDJtools post-analysis software. The multiple sclerosis patients were children and adolescents between roughly 6 and 16 years of age. The method was PCR. These reads were obtained on an Illumina HiSeq 2500. To reduce PCR and sequencing biases, unique molecular identifiers were built into the TCR beta cDNA libraries. Around 500,000 cDNA molecules were obtained for every 1 to 10 million input T cells, so each molecule roughly corresponded to one T cell. The patient libraries were prepared and sequenced using the same protocol as the earlier healthy control dataset. Samples belonging to the same batch were prepared together, multiplexed and sequenced on a shared HiSeq lane. As for the authors' bioinformatics: MIGEC was used to process the raw barcoded reads, and molecular identifier groups with only a single read were discarded before consensus assembly and CDR3 extraction. Clonotype tables were post-analysed with VDJtools, normalizing diversity by down-sampling all datasets to the smallest sample size. In repertoire overlap clustering, CDR3 amino acid sequences, but not nucleotide sequences, were matched to correct batch-related cross-sample contamination. TCRdb passed the public sequencing reads through fastp at Q25 and MiXCR, retaining productive beta sequences. Identical CDR3 proteins give one entry, which carries the most common genes and DNA. The V and J calls were determined by TCRdb, not by the authors. The table for this sample lists over 250,000 distinct CDR3 sequences; approximately 34% of them were counted only once. Clones ranked in the top ten supply around 5.2% of the sample.

As for this clonotype: Its antigen is currently not known. Within one base of it there is no much larger clone, and no base qualities were kept.

The TCR originated in a girl between 10 and 17 years old with multiple sclerosis. The rearrangement combines TRBV20-1 with TRBJ2-1; the D call is possibly TRBD1 or TRBD2, each sharing 11 bases. The sample taken for sequencing was blood. The CDR3 protein: CSAVGTGGTSGSRYEQFF. The DNA sequence reads TGCAGTGCCGTAGGGACAGGGGGAACTAGCGGGAGTCGCTATGAGCAGTTCTTC.